This T cell receptor beta chain was identified in a study of blood T cells in healthy people across ages. The study's findings and limits: Strongly correlated with naive T cell percentage was TCR beta diversity. For the donors, CMV status was unknown and possibly confounded expanded clonotype changes. Long-lived donors had more naive CD4+ cells and higher diversity than aged donors.

Next came a second PCR, run for about 6 to 12 cycles, which used a sample-barcoded 5' primer along with a J-beta primer mix. TCRdb re-called the 5' RACE reads through MiXCR, storing one row per CDR3 protein. This table holds fewer than 1 million distinct CDR3 sequences, around two fifths found once. Individuals who donated were healthy Caucasians from Russia aged about 6 to 100. This clonotype was detected ten times or more. Its antigen is not known. Germline V gives CDR1 ENHRY, CDR2 SYGVKD. With 3 bases clipped from V and 2 bases from J, the junction kept 1 base outside the gene matches. The CDR3 totals 15 residues.

This TCR came from a man aged 55-75 years in good health. The sequenced sample was blood. The chain couples TRBV10-3 to TRBJ2-1; 10 bases align to TRBD2. For the CDR3, the DNA is TGTGCCATCAGTGAAAGCGGGGGGGCCTACAATGAGCAGTTCTTC. Translating gives CAISESGGAYNEQFF.